The clone carrying this T cell receptor beta chain was recorded once. The antigen is not known. These data belong to a study of PD-1 blockade in classical Hodgkin lymphoma. The assay was immunoSEQ multiplex PCR, and TCRdb's table has in-frame clones only and misses some. The sample holds around 50,000 clones; approximately 72% are singletons and the top ten take about 12%. Study findings and constraints: Newly diagnosed patients were reported to start with lower TCR diversity than healthy donors.

Time point indicated: cycle 4 day 1 (C4D1), after five to seven weeks of nivolumab. Every patient experienced relapse after autologous stem cell transplantation, and brentuximab vedotin exposure varied. The origin of this receptor is a human donor with classical Hodgkin lymphoma. This specimen was peripheral blood mononuclear cells (PBMCs), taken before the fourth cycle of nivolumab.

The CDR3 bases are TGTGCCAGCAGCACAAGGGCACAGTTAGGTTCAGATACGCAGTATTTT. Translating gives CASSTRAQLGSDTQYF. The chain uses TRBV9 and TRBJ2-3; D ambiguous. This CDR3 has 16 amino acids. Germline CDR1 reads SGDLS; CDR2 reads YYNGEE. Between the trimmed V and J ends, which lost 4 bases and 4 bases, there was a span of 19 bases.